These T cell receptor beta chains were read from a single sample in a study of T cells in Graves' hyperthyroidism and ophthalmopathy. TCRdb itself ran the multiplex PCR reads through MiXCR, one entry per CDR3 protein. Of about 480,000 distinct CDR3 sequences listed, 22% are singletons. Sequencing used blood. The receptors come from an older woman with Graves' ophthalmopathy. CDR3s include the opening cysteine and the closing phenylalanine or tryptophan. A D gene is named only where the DNA matches it firmly. Where a row states a size, it is once, few, many or the class of an expanded clone; other rows omit it.

- TRBJ2-1 TRBV20-1 few TGCGGGGCTAGCGATAATGAGCAGTTCTTC CGASDNEQFF
- TRBJ2-1 TRBV7-2 - TGTGCCAGCAGCTTAGTTCGGGTGCAGTTCTTC CASSLVRVQFF
TRBD1 TRBJ2-7 TRBV28 many TGTGCCAGCAGTGCGGAAGGGACAGGGGTACACGAGCAGTACTTC CASSAEGTGVHEQYF
- TRBJ1-5 TRBV2 many TGTGCCAGCGCACAGGACTCCCATAGCAATCAGCCCCAGCATTTT CASAQDSHSNQPQHF
- TRBJ2-2 TRBV6-1 - TGTGCCAGCAGTGAACTAAGGACCACCGGGGAGCTGTTTTTT CASSELRTTGELFF
- TRBJ2-7 TRBV28 few TGTGCCAGCAGGTCGACAGGTTTCGGCGAGCAGTACTTC CASRSTGFGEQYF
- TRBJ2-1 TRBV28 many TGTGCCAGCAGCCTCCAGGGGACCGGATATGAGCAGTTCTTC CASSLQGTGYEQFF
- TRBJ1-5 TRBV28 - TGTGCCATTACTCAAGGAAGCAATCAGCCCCAGCATTTT CAITQGSNQPQHF
TRBD2 TRBJ2-7 TRBV6-2/TRBV6-3 few TGTGCCAGCGGACGTAGCGGGAGGGTCGACGAGCAGTACTTC CASGRSGRVDEQYF
TRBD1 TRBJ2-7 TRBV6-1 many TGTGCCCACCACAGGGACAGGGCGTACGAGCAGTACTTC CAHHRDRAYEQYF
TRBD2 TRBJ2-1 TRBV5-1 once TGCGCCGGCAGCTTGGCCCCGAGGCTAGCGGGAGTAAATGAGCAGTTCTTC CAGSLAPRLAGVNEQFF